Described below is a single T cell receptor beta chain sequence and its context. Its antigen is currently unknown. Sequencing templates came from extracted RNA that was reverse transcribed into cDNA. Here immunoSEQ multiplex PCR was the method, and the copy in TCRdb shows in-frame clones only, minus some. This table has some 120,000 clones, about three fifths appearing once. These data come from a study of CD8+ T cells in alopecia areata. At the level of the study: Severity in treated patients was scored by percentage of scalp area affected.

The V and J ends lost 3 bases and 4 bases, in that order; junction bases with no gene match: 9. The CDR3 has 15 residues. Germline-derived CDR1 and CDR2 are SGDLS and YYNGEE. Whole-study results and caveats: Clonality exceeded that of normal scalp in lesional scalp, most notably in alopecia totalis/universalis. Within the top 100, expanded CD8+ clones significantly decreased with tofacitinib, as did scalp clonality. Possibly because of HLA-related factors, TCR sharing was less clear across patients than in mice.

Treatment here: oral pan-JAK inhibitor, 5-10 mg twice daily. The chain is built from TRBV9 and TRBJ1-2, with TRBD1 identical over 7 bases. The TCR sequence derives from a human donor with alopecia areata. Sequencing used CD8+ T cells sorted from blood, obtained at week 24, from a patient treated with tofacitinib. The CDR3 DNA is TGTGCCAGCAGCGAGGGACAGAATACCGTCTATGGCTACACCTTC. It encodes CASSEGQNTVYGYTF.